This T cell receptor (beta chain) was documented in a study of cytomegalovirus exposure and HLA in healthy donors. Study-wide points: Within a later analysis, the majority of CMV-associated TCR beta chains appeared HLA-restricted.

The donors were healthy bone marrow donors. The PCR had 60 Vbeta and 13 Jbeta primers. Repertoires were generated with immunoSEQ multiplex PCR, while TCRdb's copy carries only in-frame clones and drops some. The record lists 200,000 to 250,000 clones, of which the ten most abundant hold about 0.9%. Per the germline V gene, CDR1 is PRHDT and CDR2 is FYEKMQ (reference sequence). The CDR3 has 20 residues. Losses at the gene ends were 1 base for V and 1 base for J; bases not matched to a gene: 13. With respect to this clone: Its antigen is currently unknown.

The chain couples TRBV13 to TRBJ2-6, with 7 bases identical to TRBD1. Sequencing was performed on PBMCs. This receptor was identified in a woman aged 30 to 39 in good health and CMV-seropositive. The CDR3 nucleotides read TGTGCCAGCAGCTTAGTACATGGGCAGGGGGATGGATCTGGGGCCAACGTCCTGACTTTC. It encodes CASSLVHGQGDGSGANVLTF.